What follows is one T cell receptor (beta chain) and its context. Its binding antigen is unknown. No per-base quality is available; no much larger clone lies one base away. The library was made by 5' RACE. Instrument used: NextSeq 500. To correct for sequencing error and PCR bias, the TCR library protocol tagged individual cDNA molecules with unique molecular identifiers. Both TCR alpha and beta chains were sequenced, and tight co-correlation was observed between alpha and beta sequence abundances in each sample. The paper's data handling went like this. Decombinator V4 was used to annotate the V gene, J gene and CDR3 of the TCR sequences. Expanded TCRs were defined as changing significantly between any two time points under a Poisson model with p below 0.0001. Abundances of TCRs were expressed as counts per million after normalisation to the total number of TCRs sequenced in each sample. MAIT TCRs were defined by TRAV1-2 paired with TRAJ12, TRAJ20 or TRAJ33, and iNKT TCRs by TRAV10 paired with TRAJ18. VDJdb, accessed 1 November 2021, was searched for CMV, EBV and SARS-CoV-2 annotated TCRs, excluding TCRs annotated for multiple antigens. TCRdb trimmed the raw reads at Q25, called clones with MiXCR and kept productive beta chains. Entries that share a CDR3 protein sequence are merged under the most common genes and DNA. These V and J calls are TCRdb output, not the study's own analysis. The sample table contains 30,000 to 40,000 distinct CDR3 sequences; only one count was recorded for 7% to 7.5% of them. The top ten hold less than 15% of the sample.

CDR1 and CDR2, looked up from the germline V gene, are MNHEY and SVGEGT. CDR3 length: 13 amino acids, cysteine to valine. The kept DNA is CDR3 alone, 39 bases in frame from the first base. The V and J ends are trimmed by 5 bases and 2 bases, leaving 10 bases between them. The data were obtained in a study of early T cells in non-severe SARS-CoV-2 infection (dated by TCRdb to about 2021). Turning to the overall study: TCR sequencing used bulk RNA from unsorted whole blood, so alpha and beta chains could not be paired.

Broad study findings and their caveats: VDJdb matching was skewed toward anti-spike CD8 responses, so virus-specific expansions were likely underestimated and private and CD4 specificities were missed.

The study was a case-control design nested within a healthcare worker cohort in London, UK, with weekly nasopharyngeal swab PCR tests and blood sampling. Healthcare workers were recruited during the week of the UK lockdown, between 23 and 31 March 2020, and followed weekly for up to roughly 15 weeks. The rearrangement joined TRBV6-2 or TRBV6-3 to TRBJ2-7; a tentative D match to TRBD2 spans 5 bases. The sequence came from an adult who was a healthcare worker with PCR-confirmed SARS-CoV-2 infection or an uninfected control (not recorded which). The sample was whole blood, taken at baseline. The CDR3 region reads CASSRAVPYEQYV. The DNA sequence is TGTGCCAGCAGTAGAGCGGTACCCTACGAGCAGTACGTC.